Listed below are T cell receptor beta chains from one sample, sequenced in a study of Ad26.COV2.S vaccination and SARS-CoV-2 variants. Sequencing was performed with immunoSEQ multiplex PCR; in TCRdb, only in-frame clones are kept and a portion is missing. The sample gives roughly 380,000 clones, more than 75% of which show up once; roughly 3.1% is in the top ten. The specimen comprised peripheral blood, sampled in a trial of Ad26.COV2.S vaccine versus placebo. All receptors come from a person aged 18-65 years who received the Ad26.COV2.S COVID-19 vaccine or a placebo. Both conserved end residues are trimmed from each CDR3. The size field is filled for only some rows; it gives once, few, many or a size class.

j_call clone_size v_call cdr3_aa
TRBJ2-1 - TRBV6-5 ASSPIRDYNEQF
TRBJ2-2 - TRBV5-6 ASSLAYTGELF
TRBJ2-1 - TRBV12-5 ASGLGRASGSSDEQF
TRBJ2-2 - TRBV7-2 ASSLLRTSGTTGELF
TRBJ1-2 - TRBV24-1 ATLNYGYT
TRBJ1-6 - TRBV7-2 ASSPTPSSPLH
TRBJ2-2 - TRBV11-2 ASSSGGLNTGELF
TRBJ2-1 - TRBV27 ASSYGGEQF
TRBJ1-2 - TRBV6-6 ASSRGQPPSGYT
TRBJ1-1 - TRBV20-1 SASRSESMNTEAF
TRBJ1-5 - TRBV5-6 ASSGGIGGQPQH
TRBJ1-2 - TRBV5-6 ASRWGGYGYT
TRBJ1-2 - TRBV10-3 AISPGQGPYGYT
TRBJ1-1 - TRBV19 ASSIRTGKAF
TRBJ2-3 - TRBV13 ASSRADRRTDTQY
TRBJ1-1 - TRBV5-1 ASSLVRDSASQAF
TRBJ2-5 - TRBV6-6 ASSTTLTGDETQY
TRBJ1-1 - TRBV28 ASSSPRGPTNTEAF
TRBJ1-2 - TRBV28 ASIGATNGVVRQSSYGYT
TRBJ2-2 - TRBV12-3/TRBV12-4 ASSLEAWGELF
TRBJ2-3 once TRBV10-2 ASSESRWLAGVGDTQY
TRBJ2-3 - TRBV5-4 ASSPRGGAGTDTQY
TRBJ2-2 - TRBV13 ASSLGYPGELF
TRBJ2-3 - TRBV10-3 AISESIAGGHSTDTQY
TRBJ2-1 - TRBV21-1 ASSKERDSFPTSGLRSSYNEQF
TRBJ2-3 - TRBV6-6 ASSYGTGVTDTQY
TRBJ1-1 - TRBV2 ATNLRGNTEAF
TRBJ2-3 - TRBV3-1/TRBV3-2 ASSWDEEDTQY
TRBJ2-3 - TRBV3-1/TRBV3-2 ASSPSGGAADTQY
TRBJ2-5 once TRBV12-5 ASGDRVETQY
TRBJ2-7 - TRBV5-1 ASSRDRDEQY
TRBJ2-2 - TRBV6-5 ASSYLGTVTGELF
TRBJ1-5 - TRBV5-4 ASSLQGSNQPQH
TRBJ1-4 - TRBV27 ASSFRTENEKLF